One and the same sample provided the 13 T cell receptor beta chains below, sequenced in a study of T cell clonality in common variable immunodeficiency. The table came from immunoSEQ multiplex PCR; TCRdb's copy has only in-frame clones and leaves some out. The sample shows tens of thousands of clones, none of them appearing just once. Source material: peripheral blood mononuclear cells. The origin of the receptors is a person aged 18 to 75 in good health.

This clone turned up a few times. With only one base between it and a far larger clone, this is likely a read error. With the read ending 3 residues before the CDR3 end, the germline J gene is used to fill in that end. The V gene is TRBV6-2 or TRBV6-3, the J gene TRBJ2-3, with 11 bases fitting TRBD1. The CDR3 runs to 13 residues. Per germline, CDR1 MNHEY and CDR2 SVGEGT. The chain's CDR3 is CASSSDRGQPQYF. CDR3 DNA (partial): TGTGCCAGCAGCTCGGACAGGGGGCAGCCG.

The sequenced CDR3 bases are TGCGCCAGCAGTTTGACAGGGGCTTTTGAGACC. Protein product: CASSLTGAFET. The full CDR3 is CASSLTGAFETQYF. The V call is TRBV5-1, the J call TRBJ2-5; 8 positions match TRBD1. The CDR3 extends 3 residues past the end of the read, so its final part is completed from the germline J gene. Germline V gene lookup returns CDR1 SGHRS and CDR2 YFSETQ. The trim removed 5 bases at V and 5 bases at J, leaving 8 bases unmatched. There are 14 residues in the CDR3.

In its sample, this clone was seen many times. From the germline J gene comes the end of the CDR3, since the read stops 3 residues before it. This sequence joins TRBV2 and TRBJ2-2; the match to TRBD2 covers 7 bases. Germline V gene data show CDR1 as SNHLY and CDR2 as FYNNEI. This CDR3 contains 11 residues. The V and J ends lost 8 bases and 6 bases, in that order; junction bases with no gene match: 0. CDR3 DNA (partial): TGTGCCAGCGGGGGGGCCGGGGAG. This encodes CASGGAGE. The whole CDR3 region reads CASGGAGELFF. Drawing the rest from reference TRBV2 and TRBJ2-2, the complete variable domain is EPEVTQTPSHQVTQMGQEVILRCVPISNHLYFYWYRQILGQKVEFLVSFYNNEISEKSEIFDDQFSVERPDGSNFTLKIRSTKLEDSAMYFCASGGAGELFFGEGSRLTVL.

This clone was observed many times. The CDR3 end lies 3 residues beyond the end of the read and is filled in from the germline J gene. J is TRBJ2-7 and V is TRBV2; 7 bases agree with TRBD2. J lost 6 bases, V lost 1 base, and 6 bases had no gene match. Per the germline V gene, CDR1 is SNHLY and CDR2 is FYNNEI. This CDR3 has 14 amino acids. The CDR3 region is CASSEGTRSPEQYF. Partial CDR3 DNA: TGTGCCAGCAGTGAAGGGACTAGGAGTCCCGAG.

This clone occurred many times. The CDR3 is cut off 3 residues early in the read; its end comes from the germline J gene. The rearrangement joins TRBV5-1 to TRBJ2-1; 7 nucleotides line up with TRBD1. CDR1 is SGHRS and CDR2 is YFSETQ in the germline V gene. This CDR3 has 14 residues. V gave up 7 bases and J gave up 8 bases; unmatched junction bases: 12. The CDR3: CASSDDRVDYEQFF. The DNA read from the CDR3 is TGCGCCAGCTCTGACGACAGGGTGGATTATGAG.

This clone was seen ten or more times. The read gets to within 3 residues of the CDR3 end, and the germline J gene fills in the rest. The J gene is TRBJ2-2, the V gene TRBV4-2; D is perhaps TRBD2 (6 bases). CDR3 size: 17 residues. Per the germline V gene, CDR1 is LGHNA and CDR2 is YNFKEQ. Trimming pared 0 bases from V and 5 bases from J, leaving 16 bases between. This CDR3 is CASSQESTRLHTGELFF. Incomplete CDR3 DNA: TGTGCCAGCAGCCAAGAGTCGACTAGACTACATACCGGGGAG.

This clone was observed at least ten times. CDR3 sequence: CASRGGGALMGANVLTF. The sequenced CDR3 bases are TGTGCCAGCAGGGGAGGGGGCGCCCTTATGGGGGCCAACGTC. This chain links TRBV6-2 or TRBV6-3 with TRBJ2-6, with D tentatively TRBD1 or TRBD2 (7 bases each). The CDR3 goes on 3 residues after the read ends, and that part is filled in from the germline J gene. Trimming cost V 6 bases and J 4 bases, with 19 bases left between them. The germline V gene has CDR1 MNHEY and CDR2 SVGEGT. This CDR3 is 17 amino acids long.

This clone was recorded a few times. The CDR3 end lies 3 residues beyond the end of the read and is filled in from the germline J gene. The rearrangement links TRBV5-8 to TRBJ1-2, with TRBD1 matching over 7 bases. Germline loops: CDR1 SGHTS, CDR2 YDEGEE. The CDR3 contains 14 residues. V shed 2 bases, J shed 3 bases, and the junction held 4 bases outside the gene matches. The sequenced part of the CDR3 DNA is TGTGCCAGCAGCTTAGGGGGCGCTGACTATGGC. Its translation: CASSLGGADYG. The entire CDR3 reads CASSLGGADYGYTF.

This clone was picked up many times. The read terminates 3 residues ahead of where the CDR3 ends, so the germline J gene completes it. The rearrangement uses TRBV7-9 and TRBJ2-1; tentative D call: TRBD2 (5 bases). The V end lost 4 bases, the J end lost 5 bases, and 15 bases lay between the germline ends. CDR3 size: 15 residues. Germline values: CDR1 SEHNR, CDR2 FQNEAQ (reference sequence). CDR3 bases read: TGTGCCAGCAGCTCCCCTAGCCGACACAACAATGAG. This gives the protein CASSSPSRHNNE. The whole CDR3 is CASSSPSRHNNEQFF.

This clone was observed a few times. One junction end disagrees with the germline gene, perhaps due to a read error. Read coverage stops 3 residues before the CDR3 terminus; the germline J gene supplies the remainder. J is TRBJ1-1 and V is TRBV7-9; D is unresolved. The CDR3 is made up of 14 amino acids. Germline V lookup: CDR1 SEHNR, CDR2 FQNEAQ (reference sequence). The CDR3 region is CVSSFRNSGTEAFF. CDR3 DNA (partial): TGTGTCAGCAGCTTCCGCAATAGCGGCACTGAA.

This clone occurred many times. The CDR3 end lies 3 residues beyond the end of the read and is filled in from the germline J gene. The chain recombines TRBV30 with TRBJ2-2, with D hard to call. CDR1 and CDR2 from the germline V gene are GTSNPN and SVGIG (reference sequence). This CDR3 spans 14 amino acids. The CDR3 protein is CAWSVGTTNEKLFF. The sequenced CDR3 bases are TGTGCCTGGAGTGTAGGTACAACTAATGAAAAG.

This clone came up many times. The missing CDR3 end, 3 residues past where the read stops, is filled in from the germline J gene. The chain couples TRBV5-4 to TRBJ2-1; possibly TRBD2 for D (6 bases). This CDR3 has 16 residues. From germline, CDR1 is SGHNT and CDR2 YYREEE (reference sequence). V lost 0 bases, J lost 7 bases, and 17 bases lay in between. The part of the CDR3 DNA that was read is TGTGCCAGCAGCTTGGAGCCTAGCGCCCCTAGGAATGAG. Translation: CASSLEPSAPRNE. The whole CDR3 protein is CASSLEPSAPRNEQFF.

This clone was picked up many times. The read halts 3 residues ahead of the CDR3 end, with the missing end drawn from the germline J gene. The chain couples TRBV11-2 to TRBJ1-2, with D hard to call. Germline-derived CDR1 and CDR2 are SGHAT and FQNNGV. This CDR3 has 12 amino acids. Deletions cut 2 bases from V and 7 bases from J, with 8 bases between. CDR3 protein: CASSLPLGGYTF. Incomplete CDR3 DNA: TGTGCCAGCAGCTTACCCCTCGGTGGC.